A single sample gave rise to the 31 T cell receptor beta chains below, sequenced in a study of blood T cell repertoires in COVID-19. Only in-frame clones appear in the TCRdb table, and some are missing; sequencing was by immunoSEQ multiplex PCR. The sample lists about 280,000 clones; roughly 89% were seen once. The sequencing sample was made of PBMCs or T cells enriched from blood (not recorded which). The source is a middle-aged woman who had recovered from COVID-19.

This clone was found many times. The CDR3 loop reads CASSSTPGSYEQYF. In nucleotides, the CDR3 is TGTGCCAGCAGCTCCACACCCGGGTCCTACGAGCAGTACTTC. This rearrangement joins TRBV5-4 to TRBJ2-7, with D uncertain. CDR1 and CDR2 (germline): SGHNT, YYREEE (reference sequence). The CDR3 runs 14 residues. V lost 3 bases, J lost 1 base, and 11 bases lay in between.

The chain links TRBV7-3 to TRBJ2-1, with 12 nucleotides matching TRBD2. In germline, CDR1 is SGHTA, CDR2 FQGTGA. V was clipped by 5 bases and J by 5 bases; unmatched bases: 7. The CDR3 has 16 residues. DNA of the CDR3: TGTGCCAGCAGCCACGGGACTAGCGGGTTCGACAATGAGCAGTTCTTC. Translating it yields CASSHGTSGFDNEQFF.

The count of this clone is one. Without the conserved terminal phenylalanine or tryptophan, this CDR3 likely stems from a read error. It is unclear where the CDR3 begins or ends on the DNA, so no DNA is shown, and the CDR3 is as TCRdb lists it. The chain combines TRBV20-1 with TRBJ1-2; the tabulated D call, TRBD1, remains unverified against the DNA. The V gene's germline CDR1 is DFQATT and CDR2 SNEGSKA (reference sequence). The length of the CDR3 is 11 amino acids, counting both ends. The CDR3 here is CSARDPQGSLL.

The chain uses TRBV7-9 and TRBJ1-1, with D possibly matching TRBD1 (6 bases). Germline values: CDR1 SEHNR, CDR2 FQNEAQ (reference sequence). The CDR3 is 14 residues long. Trimming cost V 2 bases and J 4 bases, with 11 bases left between them. The CDR3 DNA reads TGTGCCAGCAGCTTACTTAACAGGGCCACTGAAGCTTTCTTT. Translated: CASSLLNRATEAFF.

This clone was picked up a small number of times. The CDR3 sequence: CASIPGLANEQYF. For the CDR3, the DNA is TGTGCCAGCATTCCGGGACTAGCGAACGAGCAGTACTTC. The chain recombines TRBV28 with TRBJ2-7; 10 bases line up with TRBD2. The trim removed 7 bases at V and 5 bases at J, leaving 5 bases unmatched. Germline CDR1 and CDR2: MDHEN and SYDVKM. The CDR3 spans 13 residues.

This clone has a count of ten or more. The chain has TRBV2 and TRBJ2-1, with 10 bases aligning to TRBD1. CDR1 and CDR2 (germline): SNHLY, FYNNEI. J was trimmed by 7 bases and V by 8 bases; bases with no gene match: 8. There are 14 residues in the CDR3. In DNA form, the CDR3 reads TGTGCCAGCTACCCAGACAGGGGGCGGAATGAGCAGTTCTTC. It codes for CASYPDRGRNEQFF.

A few counts support this clone. The chain combines TRBV27 with TRBJ2-1, with 7 positions matching TRBD2. Germline V gene lookup returns CDR1 MNHEY and CDR2 SMNVEV (reference sequence). The CDR3 runs 14 residues. Trimming removed 8 bases from V and 2 bases from J; junction bases left unmatched: 6. CDR3: CASAYRGAYNEQFF. CDR3 in DNA: TGTGCCAGCGCTTACCGGGGGGCCTACAATGAGCAGTTCTTC.

This clone was seen once. The genes are TRBV19 and TRBJ2-7, with 12 positions matching TRBD1. V gave up 11 bases and J gave up 1 base; unmatched junction bases: 9. Germline lookup yields CDR1 LNHDA and CDR2 SQIVND (reference sequence). The CDR3 has 15 amino acids. The CDR3 DNA reads as TGTGCCTCCCAAGGGGGACAGGGGGCTTCCTACGAGCAGTACTTC. Protein: CASQGGQGASYEQYF.

The CDR3 spells CASSGPGQGRRETQYF. CDR3 DNA sequence: TGTGCCAGCAGTGGACCGGGACAGGGTAGGAGGGAGACCCAGTACTTC. V is TRBV6-1 and J is TRBJ2-5, with 9 bases lining up with TRBD1. The junction had 11 bases not matched to a gene; V was cut back by 4 bases and J by 5 bases. The CDR3 is 16 residues long. Germline values: CDR1 MNHNS, CDR2 SASEGT.

The J gene is TRBJ2-7, the V gene TRBV30, with D tentatively TRBD1 (7 bases). Germline CDR1 reads GTSNPN; CDR2 reads SVGIG (reference sequence). The CDR3 length is 12 residues. Trimming removed 4 bases from V and 4 bases from J, with 11 bases in between. CDR3 coding DNA: TGTGCCTGGAACCAGGGGGGATACGAGCAGTACTTC. Protein product: CAWNQGGYEQYF.

The rearrangement joins TRBV30 to TRBJ1-2; possibly TRBD1 for D (5 bases). Trimming left V 2 bases short and J 3 bases short, with 10 bases between. The CDR3 is made up of 13 amino acids. The germline gives CDR1 GTSNPN, CDR2 SVGIG (reference sequence). The CDR3 here is CAWSNQGYYGYTF. DNA of the CDR3: TGTGCCTGGAGTAACCAGGGTTACTATGGCTACACCTTC.

The chain links TRBV10-3 to TRBJ2-1; TRBD2 agrees at 16 bases. With 10 bases clipped from V and 3 bases from J, the junction kept 9 bases outside the gene matches. Per the germline V gene, CDR1 is ENHRY and CDR2 is SYGVKD. The length of the CDR3 is 17 residues. The CDR3 DNA sequence: TGTGCCACCTCCGGGACTAGCGGGAGGGCCGTCTACAATGAGCAGTTCTTC. Amino acid sequence: CATSGTSGRAVYNEQFF.

The rearrangement joins TRBV28 to TRBJ1-6, with D possibly matching TRBD1 (6 bases). The V end lost 6 bases, the J end lost 0 bases, and 9 bases lay between the germline ends. The CDR3 runs to 15 residues. Germline V gives CDR1 MDHEN, CDR2 SYDVKM. The CDR3 sequence is CASSQDSSYNSPLHF. DNA of the CDR3: TGTGCCAGCAGCCAGGACAGCTCCTATAATTCACCCCTCCACTTT.

The genes are TRBV18 and TRBJ1-2, with D unresolved. CDR3 length equals 17 residues. Trimming took off 0 bases at V and 0 bases at J, with 14 bases between the two ends. The germline CDR1 and CDR2 sequences are KGHSH and LQKENI. The CDR3: CASSPPPVFEPNYGYTF. The DNA for the CDR3 is TGTGCCAGCTCACCACCGCCAGTCTTCGAACCTAACTATGGCTACACCTTC.

The chain uses TRBV2 and TRBJ2-7, with D tentatively TRBD2 (5 bases). This CDR3 has 12 residues. Trimming cost V 4 bases and J 6 bases, with 10 bases left between them. Germline-derived CDR1 and CDR2 are SNHLY and FYNNEI. The CDR3 reads CASSVEGFEQYF. DNA for the CDR3: TGTGCCAGCAGTGTTGAGGGTTTCGAGCAGTACTTC.

The rearrangement uses TRBV7-2 and TRBJ2-1, with 8 nucleotides matching TRBD2. CDR1 and CDR2 (germline): SGHTA, FQGNSA. The CDR3 is 16 amino acids. The V and J ends lost 1 base and 2 bases, in that order; junction bases with no gene match: 4. The CDR3: CASSLGGTSTYNEQFF. As DNA, the CDR3 is TGTGCCAGCAGCTTAGGCGGGACTAGTACCTACAATGAGCAGTTCTTC. The variable domain in full, with the rest retrieved from reference TRBV7-2 and TRBJ2-1, is GAGVSQSPSNKVTEKGKDVELRCDPISGHTALYWYRQSLGQGLEFLIYFQGNSAPDKSGLPSDRFSAERTGGSVSTLTIQRTQQEDSAVYLCASSLGGTSTYNEQFFGPGTRLTVL.

There are a few counts of this clone. The chain combines TRBV6-2 or TRBV6-3 with TRBJ2-1, with 9 nucleotides matching TRBD1. CDR3 length equals 15 residues. V lost 4 bases to trimming and J lost 8 bases; unmatched junction nucleotides: 9. From germline, CDR1 is MNHEY and CDR2 SVGEGT. This chain's CDR3 is CASSSTGGRVDEQFF. CDR3 nucleotides: TGTGCCAGCAGTTCAACAGGGGGCCGGGTGGATGAGCAGTTCTTC.

The chain has TRBV6-5 and TRBJ1-1; 7 positions match TRBD1. V trimming: 5 bases; J trimming: 5 bases; junction bases outside the gene matches: 8. The CDR3 spans 14 residues. Germline V gene lookup returns CDR1 MNHEY and CDR2 SVGAGI. Here the CDR3 DNA reads TGTGCCAGCAGTATTACAGGGGCGGGAACTGAAGCTTTCTTT. It yields the protein CASSITGAGTEAFF.

The V gene is TRBV5-1, the J gene TRBJ2-1; D possibly corresponds to TRBD2 (5 bases). Trimming shortened V by 0 bases and J by 2 bases, and 9 bases separated the two germline ends. The CDR3 contains 15 residues. Germline V gene data show CDR1 as SGHRS and CDR2 as YFSETQ. The CDR3 reads CASSLVDGAYNEQFF. In DNA, the CDR3 is TGCGCCAGCAGCTTGGTCGACGGGGCCTACAATGAGCAGTTCTTC.

V usage is TRBV28 and J usage is TRBJ2-7, with TRBD2 matching over 7 bases. J gave up 3 bases and V 4 bases, and 6 bases lay outside the gene matches. Germline V CDR1 and CDR2: MDHEN, SYDVKM. This CDR3 has 14 amino acids. This CDR3 reads CASSSAWTSYEQYF. For the CDR3, the DNA is TGTGCCAGCAGTTCCGCCTGGACTAGCTACGAGCAGTACTTC. Based on the CDR3 plus reference TRBV28 and TRBJ2-7, the full variable domain is DVKVTQSSRYLVKRTGEKVFLECVQDMDHENMFWYRQDPGLGLRLIYFSYDVKMKEKGDIPEGYSVSREKKERFSLILESASTNQTSMYLCASSSAWTSYEQYFGPGTRLTVT.

The genes are TRBV30 and TRBJ1-1, with D possibly being TRBD1 (5 bases). Trimming took 2 bases from V and 1 from J, leaving 14 bases between them. Germline V gene lookup returns CDR1 GTSNPN and CDR2 SVGIG (reference sequence). This CDR3 has 15 residues. CDR3 DNA: TGTGCCTGGAGTCCAAGGGAGGGGCCGAACACTGAAGCTTTCTTT. Translated, it gives CAWSPREGPNTEAFF.

The gene calls are TRBV28 and TRBJ1-2, with D unresolved. Germline values: CDR1 MDHEN, CDR2 SYDVKM. This CDR3 contains 13 residues. Trimming removed 2 bases from V and 5 bases from J, with 9 bases in between. The CDR3 reads CASSLGAQYGYTF. The DNA of the CDR3 is TGTGCCAGCAGTTTAGGAGCCCAGTATGGCTACACCTTC.

J is TRBJ2-7 and V is TRBV7-2; weak D call: TRBD2 (5 bases). V was pared by 5 bases and J by 4 bases, with 12 bases between. The CDR3 sequence is 13 residues long. Germline V gene sequence: CDR1 SGHTA, CDR2 FQGNSA. This CDR3 is CASSLSWEYEQYF. The CDR3 DNA reads as TGTGCCAGCAGCCTCTCCTGGGAGTACGAGCAGTACTTC.

The rearrangement joins TRBV7-9 to TRBJ2-1, with D possibly matching TRBD2 (6 bases). V was cut by 6 bases and J by 8 bases, with 14 bases left in between. The CDR3 has 13 amino acids. Looked up from germline, CDR1 is SEHNR and CDR2 is FQNEAQ (reference sequence). CDR3 region: CASSVGRGYEQFF. CDR3 DNA sequence: TGTGCCAGCAGTGTCGGGAGAGGCTATGAGCAGTTCTTC.

V and J are TRBV7-9 and TRBJ2-1, with D unresolved. The CDR3 extends over 12 amino acids. The ends were cut back, 4 bases at V and 9 bases at J, with 10 bases in the middle. CDR1 is SEHNR, CDR2 FQNEAQ, per germline (reference sequence). The CDR3 DNA reads as TGTGCCAGCAGCTCGCCCCCGGGTGAGCAGTTCTTC. Translated: CASSSPPGEQFF.

The chain employs TRBV7-9 and TRBJ1-6, with a tentative D call TRBD1 (5 bases). The V and J ends lost 1 base and 13 bases respectively, with 14 bases between them. Germline CDR1 SEHNR, CDR2 FQNEAQ (reference sequence). The CDR3 totals 14 residues. CDR3 DNA: TGTGCCAGCAGCTTAGAAGCAGGGATTGCGCCCCTCCACTTT. Its translation is CASSLEAGIAPLHF.

The J gene is TRBJ2-1, the V gene TRBV21-1; the table calls TRBD2, which could not be checked here. TRBV21-1 is described as a pseudogene. This CDR3 region has 15 residues. The CDR3 DNA is TGTGCCAGCAGCATTAGCGGGAGGTCTATCAATGAGCAGTTCTTC. Amino acid sequence: CASSISGRSINEQFF.

This clone was detected only once. The chain has TRBV6-5 and TRBJ1-4, with D possibly TRBD1 on 6 matching bases. From germline, CDR1 is MNHEY and CDR2 SVGAGI. The CDR3 length is 14 residues. Trimming removed 2 bases from V and 8 bases from J, with 12 bases in between. This CDR3 is CASSYQGRGEKLFF. Written as DNA, the CDR3 is TGTGCCAGCAGTTACCAGGGCAGGGGCGAAAAACTGTTTTTT.

The rearrangement links TRBV6-2 or TRBV6-3 to TRBJ1-1, with TRBD1 as a possible D gene (5 bases). CDR1 and CDR2 from the germline V gene are MNHEY and SVGEGT. The CDR3 is 14 residues long. V lost 2 bases to trimming and J lost 8 bases, with 15 bases between them. The CDR3 here is CASSYGGATWEAFF. The CDR3, as DNA: TGTGCCAGCAGTTACGGAGGGGCTACTTGGGAAGCTTTCTTT.

This clone was counted a few times. V usage is TRBV5-4 and J usage is TRBJ2-7, with TRBD1 as a possible D gene (6 bases). V was pared by 4 bases and J by 1 base, with 15 bases between. The CDR3 is 15 residues long. Germline CDR1 SGHNT, CDR2 YYREEE (reference sequence). Here the CDR3 DNA reads TGTGCCAGCAGCCTGACAGGTGCTCAATCCTACGAGCAGTACTTC. It is translated as CASSLTGAQSYEQYF.

The chain carries TRBV28 and TRBJ1-5; possibly TRBD1 for D (6 bases). Germline values: CDR1 MDHEN, CDR2 SYDVKM. This CDR3 comprises 14 residues. With 9 bases removed from V and 3 bases from J, the gap between germline ends came to 15 bases. The CDR3 DNA sequence: TGTGCCAGTCGTCCCGGGACATTCAATCAGCCCCAGCATTTT. It yields the protein CASRPGTFNQPQHF.